A single sample is the source of the 25 T cell receptor beta chains below, sequenced in a study of cytomegalovirus exposure and HLA in healthy donors. Amplification used 60 Vbeta primers and 13 Jbeta primers. Sequenced by immunoSEQ multiplex PCR; TCRdb stores in-frame clones only, minus some. The repertoire has more than 150,000 clones, roughly 87% of them found once; the top ten carry about 0.21%. Sequencing was carried out using PBMCs. The receptors originated from a girl under three years old in good health and CMV-seronegative.

The chain has TRBV2 and TRBJ2-1; D gene unclear. This CDR3 has 12 residues. Trimming shortened V by 4 bases and J by 6 bases, and 7 bases separated the two germline ends. CDR1 SNHLY and CDR2 FYNNEI come from the germline V gene. This chain's CDR3 is CASSGPSNEQFF. The DNA for the CDR3 is TGTGCCAGCAGTGGGCCTAGCAATGAGCAGTTCTTC.

V is TRBV2 and J is TRBJ2-3; 12 bases are shared with TRBD2. The J segment lost 3 bases and the V segment lost 5 bases, leaving 3 bases of the junction unmatched. This CDR3 spans 15 amino acids. Germline-derived CDR1 and CDR2 are SNHLY and FYNNEI. The CDR3 nucleotides read TGTGCCAGCAGTCTGACTAGCGGGAGAACAGATACGCAGTATTTT. Translated, it gives CASSLTSGRTDTQYF.

The CDR3 loop reads CASSFVRLDTQYF. The CDR3 DNA follows: TGTGCCAGCAGCTTTGTCAGATTAGATACGCAGTATTTT. The chain combines TRBV11-1 with TRBJ2-3; the D is unclear. The CDR3 is made up of 13 amino acids. Germline loops: CDR1 SGHAT, CDR2 FQDESV (reference sequence). V dropped 3 bases and J dropped 5 bases, with 9 bases sitting between them.

This chain connects TRBV19 to TRBJ2-2; TRBD2 matches 9 bases. The CDR3 has 15 amino acids. Germline V gene sequence: CDR1 LNHDA, CDR2 SQIVND (reference sequence). V shed 8 bases, J shed 5 bases, and the junction held 9 bases outside the gene matches. The CDR3 loop reads CASFSGSIRTGELFF. The CDR3, as DNA: TGTGCCAGTTTTAGCGGGAGTATTCGGACCGGGGAGCTGTTTTTT.

The chain is built from TRBV7-3 and TRBJ1-2; perhaps TRBD1 as D (5 bases). The V end lost 1 base, the J end lost 3 bases, and 6 bases lay between the germline ends. Germline CDR1 is SGHTA and CDR2 is FQGTGA. This CDR3 is 13 amino acids long. CDR3 sequence reads: CASSLRGDYGYTF. The CDR3 DNA follows: TGTGCCAGCAGCTTAAGGGGGGACTATGGCTACACCTTC.

V and J are TRBV15 and TRBJ2-5; 8 bases fit TRBD1. The germline CDR1 and CDR2 sequences are LNHNV and YYDKDF (reference sequence). The CDR3 is 16 residues long. V shed 0 bases and J 2 bases; nucleotides not matched to a gene: 5. The CDR3 protein is CATSRDNRGRQETQYF. The CDR3 DNA reads as TGTGCCACCAGCAGAGATAACAGGGGGAGGCAAGAGACCCAGTACTTC.

The rearrangement uses TRBV7-9 and TRBJ2-7; D unresolved. CDR1 and CDR2 from the germline V gene are SEHNR and FQNEAQ (reference sequence). The V and J ends lost 4 bases and 2 bases respectively, with 9 bases between them. CDR3 size: 13 residues. The CDR3 here is CASSSSAAYEQYF. The DNA of the CDR3 is TGTGCCAGCAGCTCTTCGGCGGCCTACGAGCAGTACTTC.

For this clone: Within the sample, other DNA sequences also encode this same CDR3. The chain joins TRBV7-3 to TRBJ2-1, with D possibly being TRBD2 (5 bases). The CDR3 spans 15 residues. Germline V gives CDR1 SGHTA, CDR2 FQGTGA. Trimming removed 5 bases at V and 0 bases at J, with 11 bases between. CDR3 bases: TGTGCCAGCAGCCTAAGAGGGAGCTCCTACAATGAGCAGTTCTTC. This sequence encodes CASSLRGSSYNEQFF.

V usage is TRBV5-1 and J usage is TRBJ1-2; D unresolved. The length of the CDR3 is 15 residues. The germline V and J ends were trimmed by 0 bases and 4 bases, with 13 bases remaining between them. CDR1 SGHRS and CDR2 YFSETQ come from the germline V gene. DNA of the CDR3: TGCGCCAGCAGCTTGGATGGTCCAGGAACCTATGGCTACACCTTC. It specifies CASSLDGPGTYGYTF. The entire variable domain, with the rest obtained from reference TRBV5-1 and TRBJ1-2, is as follows: KAGVTQTPRYLIKTRGQQVTLSCSPISGHRSVSWYQQTPGQGLQFLFEYFSETQRNKGNFPGRFSGRQFSNSRSEMNVSTLELGDSALYLCASSLDGPGTYGYTFGSGTRLTVV.

V is TRBV19 and J is TRBJ2-2, with D unclear. This CDR3 has 15 residues. Between the trimmed V and J ends, which lost 6 bases and 3 bases, there was a span of 14 bases. Germline V lookup: CDR1 LNHDA, CDR2 SQIVND (reference sequence). CDR3 residues: CASSTPRQDTGELFF. CDR3 coding DNA: TGTGCCAGTAGCACCCCCAGACAAGACACCGGGGAGCTGTTTTTT.

This chain's CDR3 is CATSRGGTVSGELFF. CDR3 in DNA: TGTGCCACCAGCAGAGGGGGGACAGTGTCCGGGGAGCTGTTTTTT. The V call is TRBV15, the J call TRBJ2-2; 7 bases map to TRBD1. Germline V lookup: CDR1 LNHNV, CDR2 YYDKDF (reference sequence). The length of the CDR3 is 15 residues. With V trimmed by 1 base and J by 6 bases, 5 bases remained unmatched.

This clone has more than one count but fewer than ten. This chain uses TRBV29-1 with TRBJ2-1; 10 bases are a match to TRBD1. Germline V gene sequence: CDR1 SQVTM, CDR2 ANQGSEA. The CDR3 is made up of 15 amino acids. Trimming at V came to 4 bases and at J to 11 bases, leaving 14 bases not matched to a gene. CDR3 nucleotides: TGCAGCGTTGGTCCCGGACAGGGGGTTGACAAGAAGCAGTTCTTC. This encodes CSVGPGQGVDKKQFF.

Here the CDR3 DNA reads TGCACCAGCAGCCCCCGGGTCGGACAGGAGACCCAGTACTTC. Amino acid sequence: CTSSPRVGQETQYF. The chain joins TRBV1 to TRBJ2-5; TRBD1 was called by the table and not checked on the DNA. TRBV1 is shown as a pseudogene. This CDR3 has 14 amino acids.

This chain connects TRBV25-1 to TRBJ2-2; TRBD2 matches at 8 bases. This CDR3 contains 16 residues. The ends lost 2 bases at V and 5 bases at J; junction bases unmatched: 7. Germline loops: CDR1 MGHDK, CDR2 SYGVNS. CDR3 nucleotides: TGTGCCAGCAGTGAAGTTAGCGGGAAAAAGACCGGGGAGCTGTTTTTT. Amino acids: CASSEVSGKKTGELFF. Variable domain in full (rest from reference TRBV25-1 and TRBJ2-2): EADIYQTPRYLVIGTGKKITLECSQTMGHDKMYWYQQDPGMELHLIHYSYGVNSTEKGDLSSESTVSRIRTEHFPLTLESARPSHTSQYLCASSEVSGKKTGELFFGEGSRLTVL.

With respect to this clone: Germline is not matched at one junction end, which may reflect a read error. The rearrangement uses TRBV7-9 and TRBJ1-6; D is unresolved. Per the germline V gene, CDR1 is SEHNR and CDR2 is FQNEAQ (reference sequence). The CDR3 has 14 amino acids. CDR3 nucleotides: TGTTCCAGCAGCTTAGCTGGCAGTAATTCACCCCTCCACTTT. Protein sequence: CSSSLAGSNSPLHF.

The chain employs TRBV5-1 and TRBJ1-3, with D possibly being TRBD1 (6 bases). The germline gives CDR1 SGHRS, CDR2 YFSETQ. The CDR3 is 16 amino acids. V was cut by 3 bases and J by 0 bases, with 13 bases left in between. The CDR3 sequence is CASSSGQLTSGNTIYF. In DNA form, the CDR3 reads TGCGCCAGCAGCTCAGGACAGCTCACCTCTGGAAACACCATATATTTT.

J is TRBJ1-2 and V is TRBV30; the D is unclear. The CDR3 loop spans 14 amino acids. Per the germline V gene, CDR1 is GTSNPN and CDR2 is SVGIG (reference sequence). Trimming removed 6 bases at V and 4 bases at J, with 18 bases between. CDR3 loop: CACLREGMGYGYTF. CDR3 coding DNA: TGTGCCTGCCTCCGGGAAGGGATGGGCTATGGCTACACCTTC.

This clone was recorded once. The V gene is TRBV6-4, the J gene TRBJ1-4, with D maybe TRBD1 (5 bases). The V end lost 9 bases, the J end lost 4 bases, and 12 bases lay between the germline ends. Germline V gene sequence: CDR1 MRHNA, CDR2 SNTAGT. CDR3 length: 13 residues. CDR3 in DNA: TGTGCCAGAGAGACAGTCAATAATGAAAAACTGTTTTTT. It specifies CARETVNNEKLFF.

This chain connects TRBV7-8 to TRBJ2-3; tentative D call: TRBD2 (6 bases). From germline, CDR1 is SGHVS and CDR2 FQNEAQ. V was clipped by 8 bases and J by 4 bases, with 10 bases between them. This CDR3 region has 12 residues. CDR3 amino acids: CASRRGADTQYF. The CDR3 bases are TGTGCCAGCCGGCGGGGAGCAGATACGCAGTATTTT. The full variable domain, rest sourced from reference TRBV7-8 and TRBJ2-3, is GAGVSQSPRYKVAKRGQDVALRCDPISGHVSLFWYQQALGQGPEFLTYFQNEAQLDKSGLPSDRFFAERPEGSVSTLKIQRTQQEDSAVYLCASRRGADTQYFGPGTRLTVL.

The CDR3 nucleotides are TGTGCCTGGAAGGGGGCGACCTACGAGCAGTACTTC. Translated: CAWKGATYEQYF. The chain couples TRBV30 to TRBJ2-7, with 7 bases fitting TRBD1. Germline lookup yields CDR1 GTSNPN and CDR2 SVGIG (reference sequence). With 4 bases clipped from V and 2 bases from J, the junction kept 2 bases outside the gene matches. This CDR3 comprises 12 residues.

The chain links TRBV27 to TRBJ2-7, with D unresolved. Germline V gene data show CDR1 as MNHEY and CDR2 as SMNVEV (reference sequence). V shed 3 bases and J shed 5 bases, with 14 bases lying between them. The CDR3 length is 14 residues. The CDR3: CASSLRDSTNEQYF. CDR3 nucleotides: TGTGCCAGCAGTTTGCGAGACTCCACCAACGAGCAGTACTTC.

V gene TRBV7-8 combines with J gene TRBJ1-5, with TRBD1 matching 7 bases. The CDR3 spans 16 residues. The germline CDR1 and CDR2 sequences are SGHVS and FQNEAQ. V shed 1 base and J 1 base; nucleotides not matched to a gene: 4. CDR3 nucleotides: TGTGCCAGCAGCTTAGTTGTCAGGGGGAGCAATCAGCCCCAGCATTTT. Protein sequence: CASSLVVRGSNQPQHF. Filled out from reference TRBV7-8 and TRBJ1-5, the complete variable domain reads GAGVSQSPRYKVAKRGQDVALRCDPISGHVSLFWYQQALGQGPEFLTYFQNEAQLDKSGLPSDRFFAERPEGSVSTLKIQRTQQEDSAVYLCASSLVVRGSNQPQHFGDGTRLSIL.

This chain connects TRBV7-9 to TRBJ1-3; D not certain. The germline V gene encodes CDR1 SEHNR and CDR2 FQNEAQ (reference sequence). Trimming left V 3 bases short and J 0 bases short, with 18 bases between. This CDR3 contains 18 residues. This chain's CDR3 is CASSFFEGTSNSGNTIYF. In nucleotides, the CDR3 is TGTGCCAGCAGCTTTTTTGAGGGAACCTCGAACTCTGGAAACACCATATATTTT. Looking up the rest from reference TRBV7-9 and TRBJ1-3 gives the full variable domain: DTGVSQNPRHKITKRGQNVTFRCDPISEHNRLYWYRQTLGQGPEFLTYFQNEAQLEKSRLLSDRFSAERPKGSFSTLEIQRTEQGDSAMYLCASSFFEGTSNSGNTIYFGEGSWLTVV.

The chain uses TRBV4-1 and TRBJ2-7, with TRBD2 matching over 11 bases. This CDR3 contains 16 residues. After removal of 3 bases from V and 2 bases from J, the junction contained 6 bases not matched to a gene. Germline V gives CDR1 MGHRA, CDR2 YSYEKL. The CDR3 protein is CASSHAGLAATYEQYF. The CDR3 DNA reads TGCGCCAGCAGCCACGCGGGACTAGCGGCAACCTACGAGCAGTACTTC.

This clone was observed once. This sequence joins TRBV5-4 and TRBJ2-2; D not certain. The ends were cut back, 0 bases at V and 4 bases at J, with 10 bases in the middle. The CDR3 consists of 15 residues. Germline-derived CDR1 and CDR2 are SGHNT and YYREEE (reference sequence). DNA for the CDR3: TGTGCCAGCAGCTTGGACTTGGCGGCCACCGGGGAGCTGTTTTTT. Its translation: CASSLDLAATGELFF.